This T cell receptor beta chain is from a study of shared clonotypes between healthy human individuals. Comments on this clone: Its antigen is currently unknown.

The naive CD8 fraction comprised CD45RO-negative cells positively selected for CCR7 and excluded terminally differentiated effector memory CD45RA+ cells. The repertoire was sequenced with immunoSEQ multiplex PCR; TCRdb's copy has only in-frame clones and lacks some. Of about 580,000 clones listed, roughly 98% are singletons. Regarding the study as a whole: Naive CD4 clonotypes overlapped across a few donors at around 5%. It was anticipated that sequencing depth would influence how many clonotypes donors shared.

The origin of this receptor is a man younger than 45 in good health. The specimen sequenced was naive CD8+ T cells sorted from blood.

The CDR3 DNA reads as TGTGCCAGCTCACCACCGTTTACTAGCTCCTACAATGAGCAGTTCTTC. Translation: CASSPPFTSSYNEQFF. This chain uses TRBV18 with TRBJ2-1, with D possibly TRBD2 on 5 matching bases. Germline loops: CDR1 KGHSH, CDR2 LQKENI. The CDR3 spans 16 residues. V was clipped by 0 bases and J by 0 bases, with 9 bases between them.